This T cell receptor (beta chain) was sequenced for a study of cytomegalovirus exposure and HLA in healthy donors (dated by TCRdb to about 2017). In the study overall: An earlier analysis of some 620 of the donors reported over 250 Gb of sequence data and 117 million unique TCR beta sequences obtained from around 170 million T cells. Approximately 310 gigabases of sequencing data and tens of millions of unique TCR sequences were included in an early release covering about 700 HLA-typed donors. Of the approximately 400 genotyped donors, 65% to 90% fell in the genetic ancestry cluster associated with self-reported Caucasian donors. The study was designed to test whether signatures of past pathogen exposure could be identified by cataloging public T cell receptors. Using immunosequencing, the study profiled T cell repertoires from about 610 subjects and related those repertoires to cytomegalovirus serostatus. A separate validation cohort of over 95 different subjects was used in addition to the roughly 670-subject first cohort. To predict cytomegalovirus infection status, the study brought together high-throughput TCR immunosequencing, statistical association of individual TCRs with disease status, and machine learning. A later analysis re-examined previously published TCR beta repertoires from about 670 donors and added high-resolution HLA genotyping to investigate patterns of TCR occurrence. Rather than using new phenotypic data, the later analysis identified candidate immune exposures from TCR beta sequences and from how often those sequences occurred across donors. An earlier analysis of 450 to 750 of the donors used high-throughput TCR beta sequencing to judge whether each TCR beta V gene segment behaved as functional or pseudogenic. Donor age, sex, ethnicity and CMV serostatus were collected together with the repertoire data. A later genetic analysis used genome-wide SNP genotypes for about 60% of the roughly 700 donors, treating that subset as a discovery cohort. All discovery cohort repertoires had been generated on a single sequencing platform. HLA typing included class I and class II loci at four-digit resolution. The number of donors typed differed by locus, with roughly 629-640 for A, B, C, DRB1 and DQB1, more than 500 for DQA1, 600 to 610 for DPA1, and 450 to 480 for DPB1. About five DR-DQ haplotypes were treated as single units for association and clustering because of strong linkage in the cohort. On average, roughly 240,000 unique TCR beta nucleotide sequences were sequenced per donor among some 430 genotyped donors of the cohort, with roughly 18% of those sequences being non-productive.

A remark on this clone: This clone's antigen is unknown. The input lacks base qualities; no much larger clone sits a single base away.

Overall study outcomes, separate from this receptor: The classifier was reported to diagnose cytomegalovirus status with high specificity and sensitivity in both the original cohort and the validation cohort. An association between a missense DCLRE1C variant and V-gene and J-gene trimming of TCR beta chains was found in a later genetic analysis and replicated in an independent cohort. Because counts were too low, seventeen rarely observed V segments, including chromosome 9 orphons, were left out of the earlier analysis of approximately 580 of the donors. A cluster of highly shared sequence variants was judged likely to be a technical artifact of the sequencing pipeline. Most CMV-associated TCR beta chains appeared to be HLA-restricted in a later analysis, and the HLA associations seemed to be driven largely by CMV exposure. When HLA alleles, especially DR and DQ, strongly co-occurred, TCR associations were difficult to assign to individual alleles. It was suggested by the authors that the approach could potentially be generalized to other disease states and immunological phenotypes. A further reported finding was that TCR beta sequences accurately predicted the HLA-A and HLA-B alleles for most subjects in the first cohort. A later analysis found that HLA-associated TCR beta chains were more clonally expanded and had lower generation probabilities than equally common non-associated chains. According to a later analysis, TCR association rates differed among HLA loci, with DRB1 alleles showing the most associated TCRs and HLA-C alleles showing the fewest. Linkage disequilibrium might explain the correlated functional status among segregating V segments, but an unknown experimental factor could not be ruled out. Roughly uniform sequencing depth across donors was assumed in presence/absence analyses, although this assumption may not hold. Three of the identified cytomegalovirus-associated TCR beta chains were confirmed in vitro to be specific for cytomegalovirus antigens. Specific HLA alleles were associated with 16,951 TCR beta sequences at a false discovery rate of 0.05 in a later analysis. The study gave a list of about 160 TCR beta chains associated with cytomegalovirus. For the cohort, immune exposure information was limited to CMV serostatus. In a later analysis, several top co-occurrence clusters were reported to appear linked to parvovirus B19, influenza, CMV and Epstein-Barr virus. While some public TCRs were present in many individuals, most TCR sequences turned up only very rarely across donors. A later genetic analysis reported fewer N-insertions in productive TCRs among donors in an Asian-associated ancestry cluster than the roughly 700-donor mean. Because HLA typing was missing for some donors at each locus, association tests included only the typed subset. In this cohort, only TCR beta chains were sequenced, and detectable features were limited by the absence of alpha or paired-chain data. In an earlier analysis of some 500 of the donors, most TCR beta V segments were observed in productive rearrangements about 87% or about 30% of the time, broadly matching IMGT annotations.

Library construction relied on the immunoSEQ multiplex PCR assay. For the multiplex PCR, a mixture combining 60 forward primers for TCR Vbeta segments and 13 reverse primers for TCR Jbeta segments was used. The CDR3 region of rearranged TCR beta genes was amplified from genomic DNA by a multiplex PCR assay. The Illumina HiSeq System was used to sequence the amplified TCR beta libraries as 87-base-pair reads. The paper's data handling went like this. A later analysis tallied some 79 million unique TCR beta chains across the 550 to 850 repertoires, and 10 million to 11 million of those chains were shared by two or more donors. Raw reads were error-corrected and collapsed into unique sequences by a nearest-neighbor algorithm in which closely related sequences were merged to remove PCR and sequencing errors. Alignment of CDR3 sequences to IMGT reference sequences was used to assign V, D and J gene segments. For a sequence to be retained, a match of at least six nucleotides to both a V gene segment and a J gene segment was required. A rearrangement was called productive if the CDR3 had no stop codons and remained in frame with V and J, and every other rearrangement was called non-productive. Following IMGT convention, CDR3 was defined as the stretch from the second conserved V-encoded cysteine up to the conserved J-encoded phenylalanine. The earlier analysis of about 610 of the donors excluded sequences that lacked an unambiguous match to a single V gene segment. An earlier analysis of approximately 590 of the donors called V segments functional above 56.7% productive rearrangements and segregating when the between-donor standard deviation exceeded 5%. To diagnose cytomegalovirus status from the catalog of TCR beta chain sequences, a statistical classification framework was built. V and J gene assignment, in a later analysis, came from comparing TCR nucleotide sequences with IMGT/GENE-DB human TR gene sequences. A later analysis assigned CDR3 sequences and most-parsimonious VDJ recombination scenarios with the TCRdist pipeline. A later analysis defined each TCR beta chain by its CDR3 amino acid sequence plus V-gene family, and excluded reads lacking a unique V-gene family. In a later analysis, fewer than 600 highly shared, low-generation-probability nucleotide sequences were removed to address suspected cross-contamination and a sequencing artifact. In a later analysis, a clonal expansion index was calculated for each public chain from normalized within-repertoire ranks of inferred template counts. In a later analysis, generation probabilities were computed using a VDJ recombination model fitted to out-of-frame rearrangements, and the results were checked against IGoR. Hypergeometric tests were used in a later analysis to score TCR-TCR, TCR-HLA and TCR-CMV co-occurrence, with a repertoire-size bias correction applied to the TCR pairs. A later analysis estimated false discovery rates by permuting HLA or CMV assignments 20 times. In a later analysis, co-occurring TCRs were grouped with DBSCAN, and TCRdist sequence similarity was added when clustering was performed within HLA-allele-positive subsets. Co-occurrence clustering excluded repertoires with fewer than 30,000 or more than 120,000 public chains, plus five with anomalous nucleotide sharing. TCRdb holds this immuneACCESS table with in-frame rearrangements only. Some clones are missing; in checked studies, unresolved V genes explain under half, and the rest has no known cause. The V and J calls and the clone size are those of that table, but D and trimming were determined from the DNA. Within this sample are over 120,000 clones, with around 67% of them counted one time only. The ten largest clonotypes hold roughly 4.5% of the sample.

In total, approximately 690 healthy bone marrow donors made up the cohort. All cohort members were sampled while nominally healthy, although unrecorded immune exposures were likely present. The donor was CMV seropositive and belonged to the group of some 290 seropositive cohort members. Each donor provided a peripheral blood sample, and peripheral blood mononuclear cells were used for TCR beta sequencing. Genomic DNA was extracted from the blood cell samples with the Qiagen DNeasy Blood Extraction Kit. The material sequenced was PBMCs. This TCR was sampled from a man between 18 and 35 years old in good health and CMV-seropositive.

The DNA reads TGTGCCAGCAGCGTAGAGGGACAGGTCAACAATGAGCAGTTCTTC. This encodes CASSVEGQVNNEQFF. Rearrangement joined TRBV9 to TRBJ2-1; TRBD1 matches 8 bases in the middle. Ends trimmed: V by 0 bases, J by 5 bases; bases unmatched to a gene: 4. In the germline V gene, CDR1 corresponds to SGDLS and CDR2 to YYNGEE. There are 15 amino acids in the CDR3, from cysteine to phenylalanine inclusive. The only DNA kept is the CDR3, 45 bases in frame from the first base.